Listed here are 12 T cell receptor beta chains from one sample, sequenced in a study of T cell repertoires in cytomegalovirus infection (dated by TCRdb to between 2018 and 2020). TCRdb names Illumina HiSeq 1500 as the instrument used. In TCRdb, the public reads were trimmed at Q25 with fastp and aligned with MiXCR, with productive beta chains retained. When rows share a CDR3 protein, they turn into one entry using the most common DNA and genes. In all, the sample holds about 97,000 distinct CDR3 sequences, and more than 15% of those were seen once. The top ten clones comprise 6.5% to 9.5% of the sample. Sequenced input: PBMCs. The receptors stem from a human donor in good health (CMV status not recorded). Some clones in this sample may be carry-over from other donors' samples.

The chain uses TRBV19 and TRBJ1-4; TRBD1 is a possible D gene (6 bases). Germline lookup yields CDR1 LNHDA and CDR2 SQIVND (reference sequence). V was pared by 5 bases and J by 5 bases, with 12 bases between. The CDR3 loop spans 14 amino acids. Written as DNA, the CDR3 is TGTGCCAGTAGTCCCATGGGGGCGAATGAAAAACTGTTTTTT. As protein: CASSPMGANEKLFF.

This clonotype was seen a handful of times. This rearrangement joins TRBV18 to TRBJ1-3, with D tentatively TRBD1 (5 bases). Deletions cut 6 bases from V and 4 bases from J, with 16 bases between. Germline lookup yields CDR1 KGHSH and CDR2 LQKENI. The CDR3 consists of 15 residues. This chain's CDR3 is CASSPTTQGGNTIYF. CDR3 DNA sequence: TGTGCCAGCTCTCCGACTACGCAGGGCGGAAACACCATATATTTT.

This clonotype came up many times. V usage is TRBV7-6 and J usage is TRBJ2-1; D is possibly TRBD2 (6 bases). The germline V gene has CDR1 SGHVS and CDR2 FNYEAQ. With 4 bases removed from V and 2 bases from J, the gap between germline ends came to 12 bases. The CDR3 has 15 residues. CDR3 loop: CASSSRRGPYNEQFF. The DNA of the CDR3 is TGTGCCAGCAGCTCCCGGAGGGGCCCCTACAATGAGCAGTTCTTC.

The CDR3 bases are TGTGCCAGCAGCGATAAAGGGGGCTACGAGCAGTACTTC. Translation: CASSDKGGYEQYF. This chain connects TRBV14 to TRBJ2-7; tentatively, D is TRBD1 (6 bases). The germline V gene encodes CDR1 SGHDN and CDR2 FVKESK. The CDR3 covers 13 residues. Trimming took off 5 bases at V and 3 bases at J, with 11 bases between the two ends.

In the case of this clonotype: At one boundary the junction diverges from the germline segment, which might be a read error. CDR3 nucleotide sequence: TGTGCCAGCAGCCGCGAAAGATTCGGGGGGGAACAAGAGACCCAGTACTTC. The encoded protein is CASSRERFGGEQETQYF. The V and J genes are TRBV4-1 and TRBJ2-5; TRBD2 matches 8 bases. The CDR3 runs 17 residues. Germline CDR1 reads MGHRA; CDR2 reads YSYEKL.

This CDR3 reads CSVIRDRGTDTQYF. For the CDR3, the DNA is TGCAGCGTCATCCGGGACAGGGGCACAGATACGCAGTATTTT. V usage is TRBV29-1 and J usage is TRBJ2-3; 9 bases agree with TRBD1. Trimming removed 6 bases from V and 1 base from J; junction bases left unmatched: 5. CDR1 is SQVTM, CDR2 ANQGSEA, per germline. The CDR3 extends over 14 amino acids.

This clonotype showed up just a few times. One end of the junction does not line up with germline, which may come from a read error. The rearrangement uses TRBV5-1 and TRBJ2-7; D may correspond to TRBD1 or TRBD2 (5 bases each). The CDR3 totals 15 residues. CDR1 and CDR2 from the germline V gene are SGHRS and YFSETQ. Here the CDR3 DNA reads TGCGCCAGCAGCTTGACGACGGGACCCTCCAACGAGCAGTACTTC. Protein: CASSLTTGPSNEQYF. The variable domain in full, completed from reference TRBV5-1 and TRBJ2-7, reads KAGVTQTPRYLIKTRGQQVTLSCSPISGHRSVSWYQQTPGQGLQFLFEYFSETQRNKGNFPGRFSGRQFSNSRSEMNVSTLELGDSALYLCASSLTTGPSNEQYFGPGTRLTVT.

This clonotype came up a few times. The chain joins TRBV5-1 to TRBJ1-4, with D tentatively TRBD1 (5 bases). The germline V gene has CDR1 SGHRS and CDR2 YFSETQ. The length of the CDR3 is 15 residues. The V and J ends lost 5 bases and 0 bases respectively, with 11 bases between them. The CDR3 reads CASRPQGATNEKLFF. The CDR3 DNA reads as TGCGCCAGCAGACCTCAGGGTGCAACTAATGAAAAACTGTTTTTT.

Only a few counts were recorded for this clonotype. V and J are TRBV12-3 or TRBV12-4 and TRBJ1-1; D is undetermined. The V end was cut by 6 bases, the J end by 1 base, with 9 bases between. The CDR3 is 13 amino acids. The CDR3 nucleotides are TGTGCCAGCAGCCCGAAACCGAACACTGAAGCTTTCTTT. It translates to CASSPKPNTEAFF.

The rearrangement joins TRBV29-1 to TRBJ1-1; D remains ambiguous. Trimming took off 5 bases at V and 6 bases at J, with 16 bases between the two ends. This CDR3 spans 13 amino acids. CDR1 and CDR2 (germline): SQVTM, ANQGSEA. The CDR3 coding sequence is TGCAGCGTTACCACATCCGGGATGGCTGAAGCTTTCTTT. Its protein is CSVTTSGMAEAFF. Looking up the rest from reference TRBV29-1 and TRBJ1-1 gives the full variable domain: SAVISQKPSRDICQRGTSLTIQCQVDSQVTMMFWYRQQPGQSLTLIATANQGSEATYESGFVIDKFPISRPNLTFSTLTVSNMSPEDSSIYLCSVTTSGMAEAFFGQGTRLTVV.

The table lists this clonotype with a few counts. The gene calls are TRBV20-1 and TRBJ2-3; 7 bases align to TRBD2. This CDR3 region has 14 residues. The junction had 9 bases not matched to a gene; V was cut back by 6 bases and J by 3 bases. Germline lookup yields CDR1 DFQATT and CDR2 SNEGSKA (reference sequence). CDR3 DNA sequence: TGCAGTGCCCTTGGACTAGTCACGACAGATACGCAGTATTTT. Amino acid sequence: CSALGLVTTDTQYF.

The chain uses TRBV7-9 and TRBJ2-5; 7 nucleotides align to TRBD1. From germline, CDR1 is SEHNR and CDR2 FQNEAQ (reference sequence). J lost 2 bases, V lost 5 bases, and 8 bases had no gene match. The CDR3 extends over 15 amino acids. The CDR3 spells CASSLLGQWQETQYF. CDR3 sequence (DNA): TGTGCCAGCAGCCTCTTGGGACAGTGGCAAGAGACCCAGTACTTC.